Shown below are 10 T cell receptor beta chains from a single sample sequenced in a study of T cell changes during pregnancy in multiple sclerosis (dated by TCRdb to about 2019). Receptor libraries were prepared by the immunoSEQ multiplex PCR assay. This is the immuneACCESS table as TCRdb keeps it, with only in-frame sequences that have V and J called. A part of the clones is gone; compared with another copy, unresolved V genes explain less than half, and the rest is unexplained. Counted in this sample were tens of thousands of clones; approximately 94% of them appeared once. The ten largest clones represent about 0.8% of the sample. Sequencing used peripheral blood, obtained in the third trimester of pregnancy. These receptors all stem from a female donor with multiple sclerosis, enrolled in a pregnancy study.

This rearrangement joins TRBV19 to TRBJ1-2; TRBD1 matches 7 bases. V was clipped by 5 bases and J by 5 bases; unmatched bases: 8. The CDR3 has 14 residues. Germline V lookup: CDR1 LNHDA, CDR2 SQIVND (reference sequence). This CDR3 reads CASSLAATGYGYTF. CDR3 bases: TGTGCCAGTAGTCTCGCCGCGACAGGGTATGGCTACACCTTC.

The rearrangement joins TRBV7-9 to TRBJ1-1; no definite D call. This CDR3 comprises 15 residues. The germline V gene has CDR1 SEHNR and CDR2 FQNEAQ (reference sequence). The V and J ends lost 5 bases and 4 bases respectively, with 17 bases between them. In DNA form, the CDR3 reads TGTGCCAGCAGCGCCGGCACGGGAGGGATCACTGAAGCTTTCTTT. The encoded protein is CASSAGTGGITEAFF.

This chain uses TRBV2 with TRBJ2-7; 10 nucleotides line up with TRBD2. Germline V gives CDR1 SNHLY, CDR2 FYNNEI. The CDR3 runs 19 residues. J was trimmed by 6 bases and V by 2 bases; bases with no gene match: 19. The CDR3: CASSERGFGAGGPTSEQYF. For the CDR3, the DNA is TGTGCCAGCAGTGAACGGGGGTTCGGAGCGGGAGGGCCAACATCCGAGCAGTACTTC.

The V call is TRBV6-1, the J call TRBJ2-1; 7 nucleotides agree with TRBD2. The CDR3 runs 14 residues. CDR1 is MNHNS and CDR2 is SASEGT in the germline V gene. The V segment lost 10 bases and the J segment 3 bases; nucleotides outside the gene matches: 9. CDR3 bases: TGTGCCAACCTCCCAAGCGGGATCTACAATGAGCAGTTCTTC. This codes for CANLPSGIYNEQFF.

This chain connects TRBV19 to TRBJ1-4, with 9 bases aligning to TRBD1. Germline lookup yields CDR1 LNHDA and CDR2 SQIVND (reference sequence). After removal of 7 bases from V and 10 bases from J, the junction contained 13 bases not matched to a gene. This CDR3 is 15 amino acids long. The CDR3 DNA reads as TGTGCCAGTACCCCCTTGACACAGGGGGCGAGAAAACTGTTTTTT. Translating it yields CASTPLTQGARKLFF. The variable domain in full, completed from reference TRBV19 and TRBJ1-4, reads DGGITQSPKYLFRKEGQNVTLSCEQNLNHDAMYWYRQDPGQGLRLIYYSQIVNDFQKGDIAEGYSVSREKKESFPLTVTSAQKNPTAFYLCASTPLTQGARKLFFGSGTQLSVL.

J is TRBJ2-7 and V is TRBV4-3; TRBD1 is a possible D gene (6 bases). V was trimmed by 2 bases and J by 0 bases, leaving 11 bases between them. CDR1 and CDR2 from the germline V gene are LGHNA and YSLEER. This CDR3 contains 15 residues. The CDR3 DNA is TGCGCCAGCAGCCAAATCAGGGGAATCTCCTACGAGCAGTACTTC. Its protein product is CASSQIRGISYEQYF.

This sequence joins TRBV6-5 and TRBJ2-7, with D possibly TRBD1 on 7 matching bases. This CDR3 contains 13 residues. Germline lookup yields CDR1 MNHEY and CDR2 SVGAGI. V dropped 5 bases and J dropped 4 bases, with 12 bases sitting between them. The CDR3 protein is CASSAGQTYEQYF. The CDR3 DNA follows: TGTGCCAGCAGTGCGGGACAGACGTACGAGCAGTACTTC.

J is TRBJ1-1 and V is TRBV4-3; a possible D gene is TRBD1 (5 bases). Germline loops: CDR1 LGHNA, CDR2 YSLEER. V dropped 3 bases and J dropped 1 base, with 12 bases sitting between them. The length of the CDR3 is 15 residues. CDR3: CASSQDNIGNTEAFF. In DNA form, the CDR3 reads TGCGCCAGCAGCCAGGACAACATAGGGAACACTGAAGCTTTCTTT.

The chain links TRBV5-8 to TRBJ2-5; 9 bases match TRBD1. The CDR3 is made up of 14 amino acids. The V gene end was trimmed by 2 bases and the J gene end by 5 bases; junction bases not matched to a gene: 4. Germline CDR1 is SGHTS and CDR2 is YDEGEE. DNA for the CDR3: TGTGCCAGCAGCTTCGGACAGGGGAAGGAGACCCAGTACTTC. Amino acids: CASSFGQGKETQYF. Together with reference TRBV5-8 and TRBJ2-5, the CDR3 gives the full variable domain: EAGVTQSPTHLIKTRGQQATLRCSPISGHTSVYWYQQALGLGLQFLLWYDEGEERNRGNFPPRFSGRQFPNYSSELNVNALELEDSALYLCASSFGQGKETQYFGPGTRLLVL.

A remark on this clone: Other DNA sequences in this sample translate to the same CDR3. This sequence joins TRBV15 and TRBJ1-2, with a possible D match to TRBD1 (5 bases). Germline loops: CDR1 LNHNV, CDR2 YYDKDF (reference sequence). This CDR3 is 15 amino acids long. Deletions cut 8 bases from V and 6 bases from J, with 22 bases between. CDR3 nucleotide sequence: TGTGCCACCTCTCTCGGGGGACGCCCCTGGGATGGCTACACCTTC. Translated, it gives CATSLGGRPWDGYTF. Full variable domain (rest looked up from reference TRBV15 and TRBJ1-2): DAMVIQNPRYQVTQFGKPVTLSCSQTLNHNVMYWYQQKSSQAPKLLFHYYDKDFNNEADTPDNFQSRRPNTSFCFLDIRSPGLGDTAMYLCATSLGGRPWDGYTFGSGTRLTVV.